This entry concerns a single T cell receptor (beta chain). Trimming stripped 7 bases from V and 1 base from J, with 11 bases between. CDR1 MNHNS and CDR2 SASEGT come from the germline V gene. The CDR3 spans 14 residues. The data belong to a study of T cells in tuberculosis. Described time point: new active TB diagnosis, blood taken before or within 7 days of starting treatment. TCRdb's copy holds only in-frame clones and misses some; the assay was immunoSEQ multiplex PCR. In the table there are around 33,000 clones, 80% to 95% of which are singletons. The material sequenced was PBMCs, taken at tuberculosis diagnosis. The TCR sequence derives from an adult with tuberculosis. This chain connects TRBV6-1 to TRBJ1-5; D not resolved. The CDR3 spells CASTLAGSNQPQHF. CDR3 nucleotide sequence: TGTGCCAGCACCTTGGCGGGGAGCAATCAGCCCCAGCATTTT.